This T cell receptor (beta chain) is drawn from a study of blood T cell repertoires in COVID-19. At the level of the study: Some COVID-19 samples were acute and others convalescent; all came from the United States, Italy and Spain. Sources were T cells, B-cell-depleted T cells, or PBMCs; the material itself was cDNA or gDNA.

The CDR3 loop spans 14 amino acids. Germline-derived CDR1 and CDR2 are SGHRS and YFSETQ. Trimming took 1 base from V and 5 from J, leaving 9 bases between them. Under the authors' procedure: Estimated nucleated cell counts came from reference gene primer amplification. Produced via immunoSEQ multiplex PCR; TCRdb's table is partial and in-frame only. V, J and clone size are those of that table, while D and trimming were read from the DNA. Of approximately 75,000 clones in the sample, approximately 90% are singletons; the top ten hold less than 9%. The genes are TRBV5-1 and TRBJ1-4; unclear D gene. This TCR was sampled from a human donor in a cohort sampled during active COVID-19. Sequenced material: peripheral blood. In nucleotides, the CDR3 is TGCGCCAGCAGCTTGCCAGGTTTGAATGAAAAACTGTTTTTT. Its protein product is CASSLPGLNEKLFF.